Listed here are 12 T cell receptor beta chains from one sample, sequenced in a study of post-analysis software for immune sequencing data. Findings and caveats of the study: Among about 5 TRBV segments more frequent in patients than controls were TRBV5-6, TRBV5-1 and TRBV20-1.

These receptors' targets are unknown. Unique molecular identifiers were present in the TCR beta cDNA libraries. A single record per CDR3 protein comes from TCRdb applying MiXCR to the PCR reads. Here the sample spans 750,000 to 900,000 distinct CDR3 sequences, 46% being singletons. The sequenced sample consisted of blood. Receptor source: a girl between 5 and 17 years old with multiple sclerosis.

With regard to this clonotype: The junction departs from germline at one end; a sequencing error may be responsible. CDR3 residues: CASGGQGTCYEQYF. DNA of the CDR3: TGCGCCAGCGGCGGACAGGGCACGTGCTACGAGCAGTACTTC. The chain recombines TRBV27 with TRBJ2-5; 8 bases are shared with TRBD1. The end of the DNA aligns better with TRBJ2-7, so the J call may be wrong. This CDR3 contains 14 residues. Germline V lookup: CDR1 MNHEY, CDR2 SMNVEV (reference sequence).

This clonotype has just a few counts. This rearrangement joins TRBV12-3 or TRBV12-4 to TRBJ1-1; D ambiguous. CDR3 length: 14 amino acids. V was cut by 3 bases and J by 1 base, with 9 bases left in between. DNA for the CDR3: TGTGCCAGCAGTTTCGGCCCGGGGAACACTGAAGCTTTCTTT. Protein sequence: CASSFGPGNTEAFF.

This clonotype was seen a handful of times. This rearrangement joins TRBV7-2 to TRBJ2-7; TRBD2 matches at 10 bases. Looked up from germline, CDR1 is SGHTA and CDR2 is FQGNSA. V was pared by 3 bases and J by 5 bases, with 4 bases of the junction left unmatched. The CDR3 totals 14 residues. This CDR3 is CASSFASGRNEQYF. The CDR3 DNA is TGTGCCAGCAGCTTCGCTAGCGGGAGAAACGAGCAGTACTTC.

The chain couples TRBV5-1 to TRBJ2-1, with 10 bases identical to TRBD2. The J call is uncertain, as TRBJ2-7 better fits the DNA end. The CDR3 length is 16 residues. The germline gives CDR1 SGHRS, CDR2 YFSETQ. The CDR3 spells CASSPGSLAGDNEQYF. The DNA for the CDR3 is TGCGCCAGCAGCCCTGGGAGCCTAGCGGGAGACAATGAGCAGTACTTC.

This chain joins TRBV4-3 and TRBJ2-2; a possible D gene is TRBD1 (5 bases). Germline V gene data show CDR1 as LGHNA and CDR2 as YSLEER. The V gene lost 1 base and the J gene lost 1 base, with 7 bases spanning the gap. This CDR3 comprises 15 residues. CDR3 protein: CASSQVTENTGELFF. The CDR3 coding sequence is TGCGCCAGCAGCCAAGTGACAGAGAACACCGGGGAGCTGTTTTTT.

This chain connects TRBV15 to TRBJ1-2; 8 bases line up with TRBD1. The CDR3 sequence is 13 residues long. The ends lost 8 bases at V and 6 bases at J; junction bases unmatched: 8. In germline, CDR1 is LNHNV, CDR2 YYDKDF (reference sequence). Here the CDR3 reads CATASDRVDGYTF. The CDR3 DNA follows: TGTGCCACCGCCTCGGACAGGGTTGATGGCTACACCTTC.

This clonotype was seen a handful of times. The rearrangement links TRBV28 to TRBJ1-5; D is uncertain. The germline CDR1 and CDR2 sequences are MDHEN and SYDVKM. This CDR3 comprises 15 residues. V lost 7 bases and J 0 bases, leaving 13 bases between the germline ends. The CDR3: CASIMDLLSNQPQHF. CDR3 coding DNA: TGTGCCAGCATTATGGATCTTCTTAGCAATCAGCCCCAGCATTTT.

Turning to this clonotype: Sequence at one end of the junction differs from germline and may be a read error. V is TRBV6-1 and J is TRBJ2-1; 7 bases fit TRBD1. The V gene's germline CDR1 is MNHNS and CDR2 SASEGT. The CDR3 has 16 residues. Here the CDR3 DNA reads TGTGCCAACAGTGAATTCACCAGACAGGGTACCAATGAGCAGTTCTTC. Its protein product is CANSEFTRQGTNEQFF.

This clonotype was counted between two and nine times. The chain is built from TRBV5-1 and TRBJ1-1; no clear D gene. The CDR3 has 14 residues. CDR1 SGHRS and CDR2 YFSETQ come from the germline V gene. With 1 base removed from V and 6 bases from J, the gap between germline ends came to 13 bases. CDR3 DNA sequence: TGCGCCAGCAGCTTGCGACGGGGAGTCTCTGAAGCTTTCTTT. Its protein is CASSLRRGVSEAFF. Full variable domain (rest looked up from reference TRBV5-1 and TRBJ1-1): KAGVTQTPRYLIKTRGQQVTLSCSPISGHRSVSWYQQTPGQGLQFLFEYFSETQRNKGNFPGRFSGRQFSNSRSEMNVSTLELGDSALYLCASSLRRGVSEAFFGQGTRLTVV.

The chain joins TRBV6-4 to TRBJ2-3; tentatively, D is TRBD1 or TRBD2 (5 bases each). The V gene lost 0 bases and the J gene lost 1 base, with 11 bases spanning the gap. The CDR3 sequence is 16 residues long. Germline CDR1 reads MRHNA; CDR2 reads SNTAGT. CDR3 loop: CASSDSLGTGTDTQYF. Here the CDR3 DNA reads TGTGCCAGCAGTGACTCGCTAGGGACGGGCACAGATACGCAGTATTTT.

CDR3 DNA sequence: TGTGCCATTAGCGGGAGAATTGTATCCTACAATGAGCAGTTCTTC. Amino acid sequence: CAISGRIVSYNEQFF. This sequence joins TRBV10-3 and TRBJ2-1; TRBD2 agrees at 9 bases. The CDR3 consists of 15 residues. Per the germline V gene, CDR1 is ENHRY and CDR2 is SYGVKD. The trim removed 9 bases at V and 1 base at J, leaving 7 bases unmatched.

The chain uses TRBV7-2 and TRBJ1-2, with 10 nucleotides matching TRBD1. Germline V lookup: CDR1 SGHTA, CDR2 FQGNSA. After removal of 7 bases from V and 10 bases from J, the junction contained 9 bases not matched to a gene. The CDR3 totals 13 residues. CDR3: CASTDRGLGDYTF. The CDR3, as DNA: TGTGCCAGCACCGACAGGGGGCTCGGTGACTACACCTTC.